The 28 T cell receptor beta chains given below trace back to one sample, sequenced in a study of cytomegalovirus exposure and HLA in healthy donors. The PCR made use of 60 Vbeta and 13 Jbeta primers. TCRdb's copy holds only in-frame clones and misses some; the assay was immunoSEQ multiplex PCR. Its clone listing holds 50,000 to 70,000 clones. The specimen sequenced was PBMCs. The receptors were gathered from a woman aged 18-29 years in good health and CMV-seronegative.

The genes are TRBV7-3 and TRBJ2-1; tentatively, D is TRBD2 (6 bases). Trimming pared 9 bases from V and 15 bases from J, leaving 18 bases between. Germline assignment: CDR1 SGHTA and CDR2 FQGTGA. The CDR3 loop spans 11 amino acids. The CDR3 here is CARSLGEEGFF. For the CDR3, the DNA is TGTGCCAGAAGCCTCGGGGAGGAGGGGTTCTTC. The variable domain in full, completed from reference TRBV7-3 and TRBJ2-1, reads GAGVSQTPSNKVTEKGKYVELRCDPISGHTALYWYRQSLGQGPEFLIYFQGTGAADDSGLPNDRFFAVRPEGSVSTLKIQRTERGDSAVYLCARSLGEEGFFGPGTRLTVL.

The gene calls are TRBV15 and TRBJ2-7; maybe TRBD2 (6 bases). The germline V gene encodes CDR1 LNHNV and CDR2 YYDKDF (reference sequence). This CDR3 contains 12 residues. With 8 bases removed from V and 7 bases from J, the gap between germline ends came to 15 bases. CDR3 loop: CATGARAGEQYF. The CDR3, as DNA: TGTGCCACCGGGGCCAGGGCGGGAGAGCAGTACTTC.

V gene TRBV25-1 combines with J gene TRBJ2-1; 8 bases align to TRBD2. Germline assignment: CDR1 MGHDK and CDR2 SYGVNS. There are 11 residues in the CDR3. The trim removed 9 bases at V and 10 bases at J, leaving 5 bases unmatched. CDR3 DNA sequence: TGTGCCAGAACCCCGGGGGGGGAGCAGTTCTTC. Translated: CARTPGGEQFF.

The gene calls are TRBV5-1 and TRBJ2-2; TRBD1 agrees at 8 bases. The CDR3 contains 16 residues. Germline assignment: CDR1 SGHRS and CDR2 YFSETQ. V gave up 5 bases and J gave up 1 base; unmatched junction bases: 7. CDR3 sequence (DNA): TGCGCCAGCAGACCAACTGACAGGGGGAACACCGGGGAGCTGTTTTTT. It encodes CASRPTDRGNTGELFF.

The CDR3 DNA reads TGTGCCAGAAATGCAGGTTACGAGCAGTACTTC. Protein: CARNAGYEQYF. The chain is built from TRBV27 and TRBJ2-7; no clear D gene. The CDR3 length is 11 residues. Per the germline V gene, CDR1 is MNHEY and CDR2 is SMNVEV (reference sequence). Trimming stripped 9 bases from V and 4 bases from J, with 10 bases between.

This rearrangement joins TRBV29-1 to TRBJ2-5; 12 bases agree with TRBD2. V shed 4 bases, J shed 3 bases, and the junction held 6 bases outside the gene matches. CDR1 and CDR2 (germline): SQVTM, ANQGSEA. This CDR3 is 15 amino acids long. CDR3 sequence reads: CSVASGRAWEETQYF. For the CDR3, the DNA is TGCAGCGTTGCTAGCGGGAGGGCCTGGGAAGAGACCCAGTACTTC.

This chain links TRBV2 with TRBJ2-4; 8 bases are shared with TRBD2. Trimming cost V 9 bases and J 0 bases; bases outside gene matches: 10. Germline V gives CDR1 SNHLY, CDR2 FYNNEI. This CDR3 is 16 amino acids long. Here the CDR3 reads CARGGGGGLAKNIQYF. CDR3 nucleotides: TGTGCCAGAGGGGGTGGCGGGGGGTTAGCCAAAAACATTCAGTACTTC.

This chain connects TRBV19 to TRBJ2-5; D is perhaps TRBD2 (5 bases). Trimming cost V 2 bases and J 14 bases, with 12 bases left between them. This CDR3 has 11 residues. CDR1 and CDR2 from the germline V gene are LNHDA and SQIVND (reference sequence). The CDR3 sequence: CASSIYTRFYF. CDR3 nucleotides: TGTGCCAGTAGTATATACACTAGATTCTACTTC.

The chain is built from TRBV19 and TRBJ1-4; tentatively, D is TRBD1 (6 bases). This CDR3 has 13 residues. The germline V gene encodes CDR1 LNHDA and CDR2 SQIVND (reference sequence). Trimming stripped 4 bases from V and 13 bases from J, with 16 bases between. The CDR3 sequence is CASSTGRGRRLFF. The CDR3, as DNA: TGTGCCAGTAGTACGGGCAGGGGTAGGAGACTGTTTTTT.

The chain carries TRBV14 and TRBJ2-2; TRBD1 is a possible D gene (5 bases). The CDR3 spans 14 residues. The germline V gene has CDR1 SGHDN and CDR2 FVKESK. Trimming left V 1 base short and J 7 bases short, with 10 bases between. The CDR3 loop reads CASSQGSGIGELFF. CDR3 nucleotides: TGTGCCAGCAGCCAAGGGTCAGGGATCGGGGAGCTGTTTTTT.

This sequence joins TRBV30 and TRBJ2-7; 10 bases are shared with TRBD2. The J segment lost 3 bases and the V segment lost 3 bases, leaving 2 bases of the junction unmatched. CDR1 is GTSNPN, CDR2 SVGIG, per germline (reference sequence). The CDR3 sequence is 13 residues long. The chain's CDR3 is CAWRLAGNYEQYF. The CDR3 nucleotides are TGTGCCTGGAGACTAGCGGGGAACTACGAGCAGTACTTC.

This chain connects TRBV28 to TRBJ1-3; no clear D gene. The V gene lost 4 bases and the J gene lost 0 bases, with 16 bases spanning the gap. Germline CDR1 MDHEN, CDR2 SYDVKM. The length of the CDR3 is 17 residues. The CDR3 DNA is TGTGCCAGCAGTTCGGTGGGCGATACCAACTCTGGAAACACCATATATTTT. It codes for CASSSVGDTNSGNTIYF.

The CDR3 reads CAYSPRGQGDGYTF. In nucleotides, the CDR3 is TGTGCCTACTCTCCACGGGGACAGGGGGATGGCTACACCTTC. The rearrangement uses TRBV6-1 and TRBJ1-2, with TRBD1 matching over 11 bases. J was trimmed by 6 bases and V by 11 bases; bases with no gene match: 11. This CDR3 comprises 14 residues. Germline CDR1 reads MNHNS; CDR2 reads SASEGT.

This chain links TRBV7-9 with TRBJ2-1; 7 nucleotides line up with TRBD2. The CDR3 sequence is 18 residues long. Trimming at V came to 1 base and at J to 0 bases, leaving 9 bases not matched to a gene. The germline gives CDR1 SEHNR, CDR2 FQNEAQ (reference sequence). The CDR3 here is CASSLGGGTFGSYNEQFF. The CDR3 DNA reads TGTGCCAGCAGCTTAGGGGGGGGGACTTTTGGCTCCTACAATGAGCAGTTCTTC.

The chain is built from TRBV4-2 and TRBJ1-1; a weak D match, TRBD1 (5 bases). Trimming cost V 0 bases and J 11 bases, with 22 bases left between them. The CDR3 has 16 amino acids. Germline assignment: CDR1 LGHNA and CDR2 YNFKEQ. CDR3 bases: TGTGCCAGCAGCCAAGACGCTAGGGGCACCCACGAAGGGGCTTTCTTT. Its protein is CASSQDARGTHEGAFF.

The chain uses TRBV29-1 and TRBJ1-1; D is ambiguous. Germline V gives CDR1 SQVTM, CDR2 ANQGSEA. V was cut by 7 bases and J by 0 bases, with 12 bases left in between. The CDR3 length is 13 residues. The chain's CDR3 is CSATEAVNTEAFF. CDR3 DNA sequence: TGCAGCGCTACCGAGGCGGTGAACACTGAAGCTTTCTTT.

The chain recombines TRBV7-6 with TRBJ2-5; unclear D gene. Germline V gene sequence: CDR1 SGHVS, CDR2 FNYEAQ. Trimming cost V 3 bases and J 5 bases, with 4 bases left between them. The CDR3 is 11 amino acids. The CDR3 loop reads CASSFGETQYF. The CDR3 DNA follows: TGTGCCAGCAGCTTCGGGGAGACCCAGTACTTC.

This rearrangement joins TRBV7-6 to TRBJ2-3; D is unresolved. With 2 bases removed from V and 4 bases from J, the gap between germline ends came to 10 bases. The CDR3 contains 14 residues. CDR1 is SGHVS, CDR2 FNYEAQ, per germline. This CDR3 is CASSLYLSADTQYF. CDR3 in DNA: TGTGCCAGCAGCTTATACCTCTCGGCAGATACGCAGTATTTT.

This chain links TRBV19 with TRBJ1-1; TRBD1 is a possible D gene (6 bases). Per the germline V gene, CDR1 is LNHDA and CDR2 is SQIVND (reference sequence). V lost 3 bases and J 5 bases, leaving 19 bases between the germline ends. The length of the CDR3 is 16 residues. Here the CDR3 DNA reads TGTGCCAGTAGTATTAGGGGTCGGGGGGCGCGGACTGAAGCTTTCTTT. Translation: CASSIRGRGARTEAFF. Based on the CDR3 plus reference TRBV19 and TRBJ1-1, the full variable domain is DGGITQSPKYLFRKEGQNVTLSCEQNLNHDAMYWYRQDPGQGLRLIYYSQIVNDFQKGDIAEGYSVSREKKESFPLTVTSAQKNPTAFYLCASSIRGRGARTEAFFGQGTRLTVV.

The rearrangement uses TRBV19 and TRBJ2-5; TRBD2 aligns across 14 bases. The germline V gene encodes CDR1 LNHDA and CDR2 SQIVND (reference sequence). V dropped 8 bases and J dropped 0; count of bases not matched to a gene: 5. The length of the CDR3 is 16 residues. Written as DNA, the CDR3 is TGTGCCAGTCGCGGACTAGCGGGGGGAAACCAAGAGACCCAGTACTTC. As protein: CASRGLAGGNQETQYF.

The chain links TRBV5-6 to TRBJ2-2; D is unresolved. Germline V lookup: CDR1 SGHDT, CDR2 YYEEEE. V lost 7 bases, J lost 1 base, and 14 bases lay in between. The CDR3 is made up of 15 amino acids. Here the CDR3 reads CASVWWAQNTGELFF. CDR3 DNA: TGTGCCAGCGTTTGGTGGGCACAGAACACCGGGGAGCTGTTTTTT.

The chain is built from TRBV11-3 and TRBJ1-6, with D tentatively TRBD1 (6 bases). The germline V and J ends were trimmed by 6 bases and 7 bases, with 13 bases remaining between them. CDR3 size: 14 residues. Germline V gene data show CDR1 as SGHNT and CDR2 as YENEEA. CDR3 in DNA: TGTGCCAGCAGGTACAGGGATGGGAATTCACCCCTCCACTTT. Encoded protein: CASRYRDGNSPLHF.

This sequence joins TRBV29-1 and TRBJ2-5, with 13 bases matching TRBD2. TRBJ2-7 matches the DNA end more closely, so the J call is doubtful. CDR1 SQVTM and CDR2 ANQGSEA come from the germline V gene. The CDR3 is made up of 14 amino acids. CDR3 DNA sequence: TGCAGCGTTTCTTCCGGGACTAGCGGGACCGAGCAGTACTTC. It yields the protein CSVSSGTSGTEQYF.

This rearrangement joins TRBV5-8 to TRBJ2-5; 14 bases map to TRBD2. The junction had 5 bases not matched to a gene; V was cut back by 4 bases and J by 3 bases. The CDR3 contains 16 residues. Germline CDR1 SGHTS, CDR2 YDEGEE. The CDR3 spells CASSPGLAGVEETQYF. The CDR3 DNA follows: TGTGCCAGCAGCCCGGGACTAGCGGGAGTCGAAGAGACCCAGTACTTC.

Comments on this clone: Its ends do not fully match the called genes, so a read error is possible. V and J are TRBV6-5 and TRBJ2-7; 7 nucleotides match TRBD1. The CDR3 runs 14 residues. CDR1 MNHEY and CDR2 SVGAGI come from the germline V gene. The CDR3 DNA sequence: TGTGCCAGCAGTCCACGGACAGGACGTTACGCGCAGTACTTC. Translation gives CASSPRTGRYAQYF.

This CDR3 is CASSPPTTNEKLFF. CDR3 in DNA: TGTGCCAGTAGTCCCCCCACAACTAATGAAAAACTGTTTTTT. J is TRBJ1-4 and V is TRBV19; no clear D gene. Trimming stripped 5 bases from V and 0 bases from J, with 7 bases between. The CDR3 length is 14 residues. Germline CDR1 is LNHDA and CDR2 is SQIVND (reference sequence).

The chain joins TRBV29-1 to TRBJ2-7; maybe TRBD1 (6 bases). The CDR3 runs 12 residues. The V end was cut by 4 bases, the J end by 7 bases, with 14 bases between. In germline, CDR1 is SQVTM, CDR2 ANQGSEA. CDR3 nucleotides: TGCAGCGTTGTGCTGGGGGCCGGGGAGCAGTACTTC. Its translation: CSVVLGAGEQYF.

The V and J genes are TRBV7-9 and TRBJ1-1; D is possibly TRBD1 (5 bases). Trimming pared 1 base from V and 2 bases from J, leaving 14 bases between. Germline-derived CDR1 and CDR2 are SEHNR and FQNEAQ (reference sequence). This CDR3 has 16 amino acids. The CDR3: CASSLVVGQGNTEAFF. The DNA of the CDR3 is TGTGCCAGCAGCTTAGTGGTAGGTCAGGGCAACACTGAAGCTTTCTTT.